This T cell receptor (beta chain) was found in a study of blood T cell repertoires in COVID-19. About the study: COVID-19 samples, acute and convalescent, were from the United States, Italy and Spain. Nucleic acid was either cDNA or gDNA, and it came from T cells, B-cell-depleted T cells, or PBMCs.

The CDR3 has 13 amino acids. Germline CDR1 is MGHDK and CDR2 is SYGVNS. V dropped 11 bases and J dropped 6; count of bases not matched to a gene: 8. As processed by the authors: How many nucleated cells were present was estimated from reference gene primer amplification. The table came from immunoSEQ multiplex PCR; TCRdb's copy has only in-frame clones and leaves some out. V, J and clone size are those of that table, while D and trimming were read from the DNA. The sample lists roughly 52,000 clones, approximately 78% occurring once. What was sequenced was peripheral blood. This clonotype was sampled from a human donor in a cohort sampled during active or convalescent COVID-19. V is TRBV25-1 and J is TRBJ2-2, with 8 bases lining up with TRBD1. The CDR3 coding sequence is TGTGCCGCCGGCAGGGGGCTGTCCGGGGAGCTGTTTTTT. Its protein product is CAAGRGLSGELFF.